This entry is about one T cell receptor beta chain. This entry comes from a study of blood T cell repertoires in COVID-19. As for the study in general: Researchers got acute and convalescent COVID-19 samples from the United States, Italy and Spain. PBMCs, B-cell-depleted T cells, or T cells were the source of the cDNA or gDNA that made up the material.

As handled by the study authors: Nucleated cell counts were estimated from reference gene primer amplification. Here immunoSEQ multiplex PCR was the method, and the copy in TCRdb shows in-frame clones only, minus some. D and trimming come from the DNA, and the V and J calls and clone size come from that table. The sample has 200,000 to 250,000 clones, roughly 85% seen once. The TCR originated in a woman older than 75 with acute or convalescent COVID-19. The sample comprised peripheral blood.

The CDR3 sequence: CASSLLARGTTDTQYF. The CDR3 coding sequence is TGCGCCAGCAGCTTGTTAGCCAGGGGGACGACAGATACGCAGTATTTT. The chain combines TRBV5-1 with TRBJ2-3; 7 bases match TRBD1. V lost 1 base, J lost 3 bases, and 8 bases stayed unmatched. This CDR3 is built from 16 residues. Germline V CDR1 and CDR2: SGHRS, YFSETQ.